A selection of T cell receptor beta chains follows, all from one sample in a study of blood T cell repertoires in COVID-19. Clones were read by immunoSEQ multiplex PCR, and TCRdb kept only the in-frame ones, dropping some. The sample consists of some 350,000 clones, over 75% of them appearing once. The sample taken for sequencing was PBMCs or T cells enriched from blood (not recorded which). These receptors were taken from a man younger than 40 who had recovered from COVID-19. The CDR3 runs from the conserved cysteine through the conserved F or W. Fields, in order: J gene, clone size, V gene, D gene, CDR3 DNA, CDR3 protein. A D gene is named only where the DNA matches it firmly. Size is stated for part of the rows, as once, few or many counts, or as a class when the clone is expanded.

>TRBJ1-2|.|TRBV2|TRBD1
TGTGCCAGCAGTCCGAGAGGGACAGAAATTAACTATGGCTACACCTTC
CASSPRGTEINYGYTF
>TRBJ2-3|.|TRBV7-2|TRBD2
TGTGCCAGCAGCTTAGCCCGCACTAGCGGGGGGGCGGTTACGCAGTATTTT
CASSLARTSGGAVTQYF
>TRBJ2-1|.|TRBV9|.
TGTGCCAGCAGCGTAGGGGGCCGGGAGCAGTTCTTC
CASSVGGREQFF
>TRBJ2-7|.|TRBV19|TRBD1
TGTGCCAGTAGTATGACGGACAGGGGGCGCGAGCAGTACTTC
CASSMTDRGREQYF
>TRBJ2-1|.|TRBV7-3|TRBD2
TGTGCCAGCAGCTTACAACTAGCGGGGGGTAATGAGCAGTTCTTC
CASSLQLAGGNEQFF
>TRBJ2-2|.|TRBV7-8|.
TGTGCCAGCAGCCACCGGGGAACCGGGGAGCTGTTTTTT
CASSHRGTGELFF
>TRBJ2-3|.|TRBV4-2|TRBD2
TGTGCCAGCAGCCCCCGGGGTAGCGGGGGTTCTAGCACAGATACGCAGTATTTT
CASSPRGSGGSSTDTQYF
>TRBJ1-6|.|TRBV11-2|TRBD1
TGTGCCAGCACCCCACGGGGAGGACAGGAGAATTCACCCCTCCACTTT
CASTPRGGQENSPLHF
>TRBJ2-2|once|TRBV27|.
TGTGCCAGCAGCACAAATTACCGCAGGGTCACCGGGGAGCTGTTTTTT
CASSTNYRRVTGELFF
>TRBJ2-2|.|TRBV28|.
TGTGCCAGCAGTTTCTTATACACCGGGGAGCTGTTTTTT
CASSFLYTGELFF
>TRBJ2-2|.|TRBV11-3|TRBD2
TGTGCCAGCACCAACGGACTAGCGGGGTCTGGGGAGCTGTTTTTT
CASTNGLAGSGELFF